The 10 T cell receptor beta chains below all came from one sample that was sequenced in a study of a mutant IDH1 vaccine in newly diagnosed glioma (dated by TCRdb to about 2021). Sample time point, as interpreted from the label and publication: week 23, last vaccination. Each vaccine dose, consisting of 300 ug of a 20-mer mutant IDH1 peptide in Montanide, was administered subcutaneously with topical imiquimod. Their target antigens are unknown. The protocol used for the library was the immunoSEQ multiplex PCR assay. Entries here come from immuneACCESS through TCRdb and include only in-frame sequences with V and J called. Some clones fail to appear in such tables; in the studies checked, an unresolved V gene covers under half of the shortfall, and the cause of the remainder is unknown. The sample table lists tens of thousands of clones, approximately 85% of them with a count of one. Roughly 0.81% of the sample is held by the ten biggest clonotypes.

The sample in question was PBMCs, obtained from a glioma patient whose treatment included an IDH1 peptide vaccine. Source of these receptors: a woman aged 45-60 years with glioma.

The chain couples TRBV28 to TRBJ1-1; D gene ambiguous. The length of the CDR3 is 15 residues. Trimming took 10 bases from V and 1 from J, leaving 19 bases between them. Germline loops: CDR1 MDHEN, CDR2 SYDVKM. CDR3 bases: TGTGCCACCAAACGGCCGATAGGGAAGAACACTGAAGCTTTCTTT. It yields the protein CATKRPIGKNTEAFF.

The rearrangement links TRBV5-1 to TRBJ2-7, with D possibly matching TRBD1 (5 bases). The germline V gene encodes CDR1 SGHRS and CDR2 YFSETQ. V shed 2 bases and J shed 6 bases, with 9 bases lying between them. The CDR3 totals 12 residues. The CDR3 DNA follows: TGCGCCAGCAGCTTCCTGGGGCTCGAGCAGTACTTC. Amino acid sequence: CASSFLGLEQYF.

The CDR3 region is CARMMSNSPLHF. CDR3 coding DNA: TGTGCCAGGATGATGAGTAATTCACCCCTCCACTTT. The chain couples TRBV2 to TRBJ1-6; no firm D call. Between the trimmed V and J ends, which lost 9 bases and 6 bases, there was a span of 9 bases. The CDR3 loop spans 12 amino acids. Germline V gene lookup returns CDR1 SNHLY and CDR2 FYNNEI.

The chain employs TRBV14 and TRBJ2-6; TRBD2 matches 7 bases. J was trimmed by 2 bases and V by 0 bases; bases with no gene match: 7. The CDR3 extends over 18 amino acids. The germline CDR1 and CDR2 sequences are SGHDN and FVKESK. Here the CDR3 reads CASSQDRRGWAGANVLTF. The DNA for the CDR3 is TGTGCCAGCAGCCAAGATCGGCGGGGGTGGGCTGGGGCCAACGTCCTGACTTTC.

The rearrangement links TRBV19 to TRBJ1-2, with D possibly matching TRBD1 (6 bases). V lost 11 bases to trimming and J lost 3 bases, with 16 bases between them. The CDR3 consists of 13 residues. Germline CDR1 LNHDA, CDR2 SQIVND (reference sequence). CDR3 amino acids: CAAHPGGYYGYTF. In nucleotides, the CDR3 is TGTGCCGCCCACCCGGGGGGCTACTATGGCTACACCTTC.

The V call is TRBV20-1, the J call TRBJ1-1; D gene ambiguous. The V and J ends lost 5 bases and 5 bases respectively, with 9 bases between them. The CDR3 is made up of 11 amino acids. The germline V gene has CDR1 DFQATT and CDR2 SNEGSKA (reference sequence). This chain's CDR3 is CSASFRTEAFF. Here the CDR3 DNA reads TGCAGTGCTTCCTTTAGGACTGAAGCTTTCTTT.

This clone has only one observation. The J gene is TRBJ2-3, the V gene TRBV19; 8 nucleotides agree with TRBD2. V was pared by 5 bases and J by 3 bases, with 10 bases of the junction left unmatched. This CDR3 region has 16 residues. CDR1 is LNHDA, CDR2 SQIVND, per germline (reference sequence). In DNA form, the CDR3 reads TGTGCCAGTAGTTTGGCGACTAGCGTCTCGACAGATACGCAGTATTTT. Protein product: CASSLATSVSTDTQYF.

This clone was recorded once. The rearrangement joins TRBV5-4 to TRBJ1-5; D is unresolved. Germline loops: CDR1 SGHNT, CDR2 YYREEE (reference sequence). Trimming shortened V by 4 bases and J by 3 bases, and 8 bases separated the two germline ends. The CDR3 totals 13 residues. The DNA for the CDR3 is TGTGCCAGCAGCACCGCTCTCAATCAGCCCCAGCATTTT. Its translation is CASSTALNQPQHF. The full variable domain, in which reference TRBV5-4 and TRBJ1-5 provide the parts outside the CDR3, is ETGVTQSPTHLIKTRGQQVTLRCSSQSGHNTVSWYQQALGQGPQFIFQYYREEENGRGNFPPRFSGLQFPNYSSELNVNALELDDSALYLCASSTALNQPQHFGDGTRLSIL.

This chain joins TRBV25-1 and TRBJ2-7; 8 positions match TRBD1. V lost 4 bases and J lost 4; bases outside the gene matches: 0. Germline V gene sequence: CDR1 MGHDK, CDR2 SYGVNS. CDR3 length: 12 amino acids. The DNA for the CDR3 is TGTGCCAGCAGTGGGACAGGGTACGAGCAGTACTTC. It encodes CASSGTGYEQYF.

J is TRBJ1-2 and V is TRBV19; D gene unclear. Germline V CDR1 and CDR2: LNHDA, SQIVND (reference sequence). The V end lost 5 bases, the J end lost 3 bases, and 10 bases lay between the germline ends. The CDR3 is 13 amino acids. The CDR3 region has the DNA TGTGCCAGTAGTCCTCGGCCGGACTATGGCTACACCTTC. Protein product: CASSPRPDYGYTF.